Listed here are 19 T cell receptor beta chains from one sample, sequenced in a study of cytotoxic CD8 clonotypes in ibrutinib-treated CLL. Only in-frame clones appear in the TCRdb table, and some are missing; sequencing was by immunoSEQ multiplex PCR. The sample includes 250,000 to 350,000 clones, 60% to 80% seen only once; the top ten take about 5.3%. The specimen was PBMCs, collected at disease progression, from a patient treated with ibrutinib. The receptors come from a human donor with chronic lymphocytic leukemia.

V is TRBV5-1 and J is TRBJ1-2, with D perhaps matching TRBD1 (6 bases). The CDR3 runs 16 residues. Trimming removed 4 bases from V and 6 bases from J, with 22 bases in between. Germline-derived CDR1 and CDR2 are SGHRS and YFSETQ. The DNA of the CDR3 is TGCGCCAGCAGCCATGGTCGGGACATCGGGGAGGATGGCTACACCTTC. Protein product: CASSHGRDIGEDGYTF.

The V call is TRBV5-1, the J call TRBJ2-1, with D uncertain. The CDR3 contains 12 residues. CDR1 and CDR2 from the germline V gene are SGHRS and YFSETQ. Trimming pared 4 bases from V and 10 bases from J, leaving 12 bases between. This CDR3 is CASSPSRAEQFF. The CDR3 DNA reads TGCGCCAGCAGCCCCTCTCGCGCGGAGCAGTTCTTC. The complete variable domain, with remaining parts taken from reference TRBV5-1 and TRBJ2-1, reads KAGVTQTPRYLIKTRGQQVTLSCSPISGHRSVSWYQQTPGQGLQFLFEYFSETQRNKGNFPGRFSGRQFSNSRSEMNVSTLELGDSALYLCASSPSRAEQFFGPGTRLTVL.

CDR3 DNA sequence: TGTGCCAGCAGCTTTCCGACTAGCGGGAGGTACGAGCAGTACTTC. Translating it yields CASSFPTSGRYEQYF. The rearrangement links TRBV28 to TRBJ2-7, with 13 bases matching TRBD2. CDR3 length equals 15 residues. Germline V gene lookup returns CDR1 MDHEN and CDR2 SYDVKM. The trim removed 6 bases at V and 4 bases at J, leaving 6 bases unmatched. The full variable domain, in which reference TRBV28 and TRBJ2-7 provide the parts outside the CDR3, is DVKVTQSSRYLVKRTGEKVFLECVQDMDHENMFWYRQDPGLGLRLIYFSYDVKMKEKGDIPEGYSVSREKKERFSLILESASTNQTSMYLCASSFPTSGRYEQYFGPGTRLTVT.

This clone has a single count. The CDR3 DNA reads TGTGCCAGCAGCTTGGGACAGATTTACAATCAGCCCCAGCATTTT. Residues: CASSLGQIYNQPQHF. V is TRBV5-6 and J is TRBJ1-5; possibly TRBD1 for D (5 bases). The CDR3 extends over 15 amino acids. In germline, CDR1 is SGHDT, CDR2 YYEEEE. The V gene lost 0 bases and the J gene lost 3 bases, with 10 bases spanning the gap.

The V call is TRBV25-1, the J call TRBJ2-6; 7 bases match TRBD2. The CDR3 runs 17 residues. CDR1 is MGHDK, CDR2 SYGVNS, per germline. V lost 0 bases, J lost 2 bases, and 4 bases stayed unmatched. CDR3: CASSEYGGGPGANVLTF. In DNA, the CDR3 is TGTGCCAGCAGTGAATACGGGGGAGGGCCTGGGGCCAACGTCCTGACTTTC.

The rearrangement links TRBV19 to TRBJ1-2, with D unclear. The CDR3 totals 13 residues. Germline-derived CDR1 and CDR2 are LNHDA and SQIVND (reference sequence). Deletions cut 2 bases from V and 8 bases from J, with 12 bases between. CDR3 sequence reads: CASSISPGGGYTF. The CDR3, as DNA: TGTGCCAGTAGTATATCCCCTGGCGGGGGCTACACCTTC.

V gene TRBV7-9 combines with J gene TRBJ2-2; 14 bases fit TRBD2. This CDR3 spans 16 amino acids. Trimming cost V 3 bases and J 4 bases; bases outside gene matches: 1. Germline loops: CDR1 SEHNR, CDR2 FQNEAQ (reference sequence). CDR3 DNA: TGTGCCAGCAGCTTTGGACTAGCGGGAGGCACCGGGGAGCTGTTTTTT. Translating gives CASSFGLAGGTGELFF.

The CDR3 nucleotides are TGTGCCAGCTCACCAATCGCAGGGGTGGTCTCGGACGAGCAGTACTTC. Encoded protein: CASSPIAGVVSDEQYF. The gene calls are TRBV18 and TRBJ2-7; D may be TRBD1 (6 bases). This CDR3 contains 16 residues. V was trimmed by 2 bases and J by 5 bases, leaving 19 bases between them. Germline CDR1 and CDR2: KGHSH and LQKENI. Full variable domain (outside the CDR3, taken from reference TRBV18 and TRBJ2-7): NAGVMQNPRHLVRRRGQEARLRCSPMKGHSHVYWYRQLPEEGLKFMVYLQKENIIDESGMPKERFSAEFPKEGPSILRIQQVVRGDSAAYFCASSPIAGVVSDEQYFGPGTRLTVT.

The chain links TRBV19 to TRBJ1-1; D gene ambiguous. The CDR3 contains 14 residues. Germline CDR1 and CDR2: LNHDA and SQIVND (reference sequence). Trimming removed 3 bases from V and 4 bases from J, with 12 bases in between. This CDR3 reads CASSMYPMGTEAFF. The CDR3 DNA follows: TGTGCCAGTAGTATGTACCCAATGGGCACTGAAGCTTTCTTT.

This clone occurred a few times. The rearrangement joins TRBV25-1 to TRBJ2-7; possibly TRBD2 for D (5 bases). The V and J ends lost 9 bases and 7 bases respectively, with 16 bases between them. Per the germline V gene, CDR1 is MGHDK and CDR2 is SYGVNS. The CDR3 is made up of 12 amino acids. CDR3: CASNRLPGEQYF. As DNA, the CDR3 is TGTGCCAGTAATAGACTACCCGGGGAGCAGTACTTC.

This CDR3 is CASRNTGTGYGYTF. Written as DNA, the CDR3 is TGTGCCAGTAGAAACACCGGGACAGGCTATGGCTACACCTTC. The gene calls are TRBV19 and TRBJ1-2, with 8 bases fitting TRBD1. V shed 6 bases, J shed 4 bases, and the junction held 7 bases outside the gene matches. The CDR3 is 14 residues long. In germline, CDR1 is LNHDA, CDR2 SQIVND (reference sequence).

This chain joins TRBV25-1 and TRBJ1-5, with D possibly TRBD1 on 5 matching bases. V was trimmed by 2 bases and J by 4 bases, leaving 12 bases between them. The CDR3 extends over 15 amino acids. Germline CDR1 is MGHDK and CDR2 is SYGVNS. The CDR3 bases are TGTGCCAGCAGTGAAGGGGGGGATCGTAATCAGCCCCAGCATTTT. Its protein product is CASSEGGDRNQPQHF. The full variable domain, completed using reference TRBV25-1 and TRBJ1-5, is EADIYQTPRYLVIGTGKKITLECSQTMGHDKMYWYQQDPGMELHLIHYSYGVNSTEKGDLSSESTVSRIRTEHFPLTLESARPSHTSQYLCASSEGGDRNQPQHFGDGTRLSIL.

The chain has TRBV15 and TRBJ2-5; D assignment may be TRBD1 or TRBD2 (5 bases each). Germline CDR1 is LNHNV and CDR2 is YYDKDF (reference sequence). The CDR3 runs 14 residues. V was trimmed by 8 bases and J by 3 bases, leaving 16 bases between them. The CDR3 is CATSGTSVKETQYF. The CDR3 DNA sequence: TGTGCCACCTCAGGGACCTCAGTTAAAGAGACCCAGTACTTC.

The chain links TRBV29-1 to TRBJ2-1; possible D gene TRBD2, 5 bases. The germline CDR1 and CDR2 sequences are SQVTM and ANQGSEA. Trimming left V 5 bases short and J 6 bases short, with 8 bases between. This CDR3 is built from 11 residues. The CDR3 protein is CSVSSSNEQFF. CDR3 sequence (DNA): TGCAGCGTTTCTAGCAGCAATGAGCAGTTCTTC.

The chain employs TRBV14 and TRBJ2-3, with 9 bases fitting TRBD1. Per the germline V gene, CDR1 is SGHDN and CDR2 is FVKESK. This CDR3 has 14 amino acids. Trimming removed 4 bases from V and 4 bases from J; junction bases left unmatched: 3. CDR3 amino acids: CASSRDRVADTQYF. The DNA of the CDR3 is TGTGCCAGCAGCCGGGACAGGGTAGCAGATACGCAGTATTTT.

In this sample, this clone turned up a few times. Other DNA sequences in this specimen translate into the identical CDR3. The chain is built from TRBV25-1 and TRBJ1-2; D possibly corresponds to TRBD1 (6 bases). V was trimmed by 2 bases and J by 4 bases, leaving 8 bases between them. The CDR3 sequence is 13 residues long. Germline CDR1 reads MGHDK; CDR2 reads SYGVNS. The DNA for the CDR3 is TGTGCCAGCAGTGAAGGAGGGGGCTATGGCTACACCTTC. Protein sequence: CASSEGGGYGYTF.

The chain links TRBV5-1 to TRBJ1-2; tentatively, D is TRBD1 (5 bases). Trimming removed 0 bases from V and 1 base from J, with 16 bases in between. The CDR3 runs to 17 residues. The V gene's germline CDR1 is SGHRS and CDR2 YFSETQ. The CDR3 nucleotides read TGCGCCAGCAGCTTGGATGGACAACGCCGGGATAACTATGGCTACACCTTC. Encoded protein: CASSLDGQRRDNYGYTF.

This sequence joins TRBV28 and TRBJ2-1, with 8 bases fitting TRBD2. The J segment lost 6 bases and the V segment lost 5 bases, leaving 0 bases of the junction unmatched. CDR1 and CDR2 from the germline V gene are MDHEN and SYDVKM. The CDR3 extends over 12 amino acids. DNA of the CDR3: TGTGCCAGCAGTGGACTAGCCAATGAGCAGTTCTTC. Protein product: CASSGLANEQFF.

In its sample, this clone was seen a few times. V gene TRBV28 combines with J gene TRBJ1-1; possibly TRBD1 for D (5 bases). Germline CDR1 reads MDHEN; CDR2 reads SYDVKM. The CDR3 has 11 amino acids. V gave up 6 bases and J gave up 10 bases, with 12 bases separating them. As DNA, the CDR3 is TGTGCCAGCAGACATAGGGGTGGAGCTTTCTTT. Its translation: CASRHRGGAFF.